These T cell receptor beta chains were read from a single sample in a study of regulatory T cells in long-lasting Graves disease. TCRdb re-derived calls from the multiplex PCR reads in MiXCR, one entry per CDR3 protein. This sample has about 440,000 distinct CDR3 sequences, with about 16% found just once. Another study also made use of these data, one on T cells in Graves' hyperthyroidism and ophthalmopathy.

The source material was peripheral blood mononuclear cells (PBMCs), sampled at new diagnosis, from a patient treated with antithyroid drugs. Receptor source: a woman younger than 45 with Graves disease. Each CDR3 is given without its conserved first and last residue.

j_gene,v_gene,len,CDR3aa
TRBJ2-2,TRBV20-1,15,SAPSPAFAWSAGELF
TRBJ2-7,TRBV5-1,12,ATSPAGRIYEQY
TRBJ1-3,TRBV7-2,12,ASSAGLTGNTIY
TRBJ2-3,TRBV2,12,ASTLAITQHAQY
TRBJ2-1,TRBV5-1,13,ASSRTSGKYGEQF
TRBJ2-5,TRBV7-9,10,ASRGPGETQY
TRBJ2-7,TRBV15,11,ATSRGEGYEQY
TRBJ1-3,TRBV10-3,11,ASQGSSGNTIY
TRBJ2-2,TRBV7-9,12,ASSLATDVGELF
TRBJ1-3,TRBV7-3,13,ASSLQGAQGNTIY